These 25 T cell receptor beta chains share one sample of origin, sequenced in a study of OX40 agonist ivuxolimab in advanced cancers. The method was the immunoSEQ multiplex PCR assay. Sourced from immuneACCESS, this table was stored by TCRdb with only in-frame sequences that have V and J called. A share of the clones is absent; for the studies checked, an unresolved V gene accounts for under half, and the remainder has no known explanation. Recorded for this sample are 100,000 or so clones; less than 95% of them occurred a single time. The ten largest clonotypes hold about 0.18% of the sample. Here the sequenced sample was CD4+ or CD8+ T cells sorted from blood, taken in a trial of the OX40 agonist ivuxolimab. The receptors were sampled from an adult with an advanced solid tumor such as melanoma, head and neck, liver or kidney cancer.

This chain joins TRBV28 and TRBJ1-1; 7 nucleotides line up with TRBD1. The junction had 2 bases not matched to a gene; V was cut back by 7 bases and J by 3 bases. Germline-derived CDR1 and CDR2 are MDHEN and SYDVKM. The CDR3 contains 12 residues. CDR3: CASTDRDTEAFF. As DNA, the CDR3 is TGTGCCAGCACCGACAGGGACACTGAAGCTTTCTTT.

The V call is TRBV15, the J call TRBJ2-3; D is unclear. CDR1 is LNHNV and CDR2 is YYDKDF in the germline V gene (reference sequence). CDR3 length: 12 residues. The germline V and J ends were trimmed by 4 bases and 3 bases, with 5 bases remaining between them. The chain's CDR3 is CATSTGTDTQYF. The CDR3 nucleotides read TGTGCCACCAGCACCGGGACAGATACGCAGTATTTT.

CDR3 coding DNA: TGTGCCAGCAGTTACTCGGCGGGCTATGGCTACACCTTC. Amino acid sequence: CASSYSAGYGYTF. This chain links TRBV6-5 with TRBJ1-2; D not resolved. CDR1 is MNHEY, CDR2 SVGAGI, per germline. The CDR3 runs to 13 residues. Trimming cost V 0 bases and J 4 bases, with 6 bases left between them.

The chain couples TRBV18 to TRBJ2-4; 8 positions agree with TRBD2. Losses at the gene ends were 5 bases for V and 4 bases for J; bases not matched to a gene: 7. Germline V lookup: CDR1 KGHSH, CDR2 LQKENI. The CDR3 sequence is 15 residues long. CDR3 bases: TGTGCCAGCTCATCGTTCGGGACTAGTAAAAACATTCAGTACTTC. Its translation is CASSSFGTSKNIQYF. Filled out from reference TRBV18 and TRBJ2-4, the complete variable domain reads NAGVMQNPRHLVRRRGQEARLRCSPMKGHSHVYWYRQLPEEGLKFMVYLQKENIIDESGMPKERFSAEFPKEGPSILRIQQVVRGDSAAYFCASSSFGTSKNIQYFGAGTRLSVL.

The chain's CDR3 is CASSGGTGMVHEQYF. CDR3 DNA: TGTGCCAGCAGTGGGGGGACAGGGATGGTCCACGAGCAGTACTTC. The rearrangement joins TRBV25-1 to TRBJ2-7; TRBD1 agrees at 9 bases. The junction had 9 bases not matched to a gene; V was cut back by 4 bases and J by 5 bases. Germline V gene lookup returns CDR1 MGHDK and CDR2 SYGVNS. The CDR3 is 15 residues long.

The gene calls are TRBV10-3 and TRBJ1-5; D remains ambiguous. The CDR3 consists of 15 residues. Germline V gives CDR1 ENHRY, CDR2 SYGVKD. Trimming pared 4 bases from V and 5 bases from J, leaving 15 bases between. The CDR3 spells CAISGGPTGDQPQHF. The CDR3, as DNA: TGTGCCATCAGTGGTGGGCCGACCGGGGATCAGCCCCAGCATTTT.

The V call is TRBV7-2, the J call TRBJ2-7; D not certain. Trimming removed 3 bases from V and 2 bases from J, with 11 bases in between. CDR1 and CDR2 from the germline V gene are SGHTA and FQGNSA. The CDR3 is 14 residues long. In DNA form, the CDR3 reads TGTGCCAGCAGCTTTGATGCCGCTACCTACGAGCAGTACTTC. Translation: CASSFDAATYEQYF.

The chain employs TRBV5-1 and TRBJ2-7, with 7 bases fitting TRBD1. CDR3 length: 14 amino acids. After removal of 4 bases from V and 3 bases from J, the junction contained 7 bases not matched to a gene. In germline, CDR1 is SGHRS, CDR2 YFSETQ. The CDR3 DNA reads TGCGCCAGCAGCCCCCCGGGACAGAGCTACGAGCAGTACTTC. It codes for CASSPPGQSYEQYF.

This clone has just one count. The V gene is TRBV9, the J gene TRBJ2-1; TRBD1 matches at 7 bases. With 0 bases clipped from V and 9 bases from J, the junction kept 9 bases outside the gene matches. Germline V gene data show CDR1 as SGDLS and CDR2 as YYNGEE. This CDR3 comprises 15 residues. The DNA of the CDR3 is TGTGCCAGCAGCGTAGACGGACCGACAGGGTTTGAGCAGTTCTTC. Translating gives CASSVDGPTGFEQFF.

The chain carries TRBV29-1 and TRBJ2-1; D not resolved. CDR3 length equals 11 residues. Germline CDR1 and CDR2: SQVTM and ANQGSEA. The V end lost 2 bases, the J end lost 4 bases, and 3 bases lay between the germline ends. The CDR3 sequence is CSVELYNEQFF. CDR3 coding DNA: TGCAGCGTTGAACTGTACAATGAGCAGTTCTTC.

The rearrangement joins TRBV4-1 to TRBJ2-3, with D uncertain. Germline V CDR1 and CDR2: MGHRA, YSYEKL. The V end lost 2 bases, the J end lost 6 bases, and 12 bases lay between the germline ends. The CDR3 sequence is 14 residues long. The CDR3 loop is CASSQTRMGDTQYF. As DNA, the CDR3 is TGCGCCAGCAGCCAAACACGCATGGGTGATACGCAGTATTTT.

The CDR3 nucleotides read TGTGCCAGCAGTTCGGCTTCCTCTCAGGGTGGTGAAGCTTTCTTT. Amino acids: CASSSASSQGGEAFF. The chain recombines TRBV6-6 with TRBJ1-1; D possibly corresponds to TRBD1 (5 bases). Germline V CDR1 and CDR2: MNHNY, SVGAGI (reference sequence). The CDR3 has 15 residues. The V and J ends lost 4 bases and 7 bases respectively, with 19 bases between them.

CDR3 in DNA: TGTGCCAGCAGCTTATGGCCTCGGCAGGGTAGGTACAATGAGCAGTTCTTC. Amino acids: CASSLWPRQGRYNEQFF. The gene calls are TRBV7-2 and TRBJ2-1; D may be TRBD1 (5 bases). V shed 2 bases and J shed 4 bases, with 18 bases lying between them. The CDR3 loop spans 17 amino acids. Germline lookup yields CDR1 SGHTA and CDR2 FQGNSA.

This clone was seen a handful of times. This chain joins TRBV27 and TRBJ1-1, with a weak D call TRBD1 (5 bases). The CDR3 sequence is 16 residues long. Looked up from germline, CDR1 is MNHEY and CDR2 is SMNVEV (reference sequence). V lost 5 bases and J 4 bases, leaving 20 bases between the germline ends. The CDR3 spells CASSPRVGRVSTEAFF. As DNA, the CDR3 is TGTGCCAGCAGTCCCCGAGTGGGACGGGTGAGCACTGAAGCTTTCTTT.

The V and J genes are TRBV7-3 and TRBJ2-5, with D perhaps TRBD1 (5 bases). CDR3 length equals 14 residues. V lost 0 bases, J lost 1 base, and 6 bases lay in between. CDR1 is SGHTA, CDR2 FQGTGA, per germline. As DNA, the CDR3 is TGTGCCAGCAGCTTAACACAGGCCCAAGAGACCCAGTACTTC. Protein sequence: CASSLTQAQETQYF.

The rearrangement joins TRBV4-1 to TRBJ1-2; 7 bases are shared with TRBD1. V lost 5 bases, J lost 6 bases, and 3 bases stayed unmatched. There are 12 residues in the CDR3. Per the germline V gene, CDR1 is MGHRA and CDR2 is YSYEKL. The CDR3, as DNA: TGCGCCAGCAGCGACACAGGGGATGGCTACACCTTC. This encodes CASSDTGDGYTF.

The V gene is TRBV28, the J gene TRBJ1-2, with 8 nucleotides matching TRBD1. This CDR3 region has 14 residues. Germline CDR1 reads MDHEN; CDR2 reads SYDVKM. V lost 10 bases to trimming and J lost 3 bases; unmatched junction nucleotides: 10. This CDR3 reads CATQSTGAHYGYTF. Written as DNA, the CDR3 is TGTGCCACTCAATCGACAGGGGCACACTATGGCTACACCTTC.

This clone was recorded only once. The chain recombines TRBV7-2 with TRBJ1-2; D gene ambiguous. This CDR3 contains 15 residues. Germline V gene lookup returns CDR1 SGHTA and CDR2 FQGNSA. Between the trimmed V and J ends, which lost 4 bases and 7 bases, there was a span of 19 bases. Here the CDR3 reads CASSSPPNFGSGYTF. In DNA form, the CDR3 reads TGTGCCAGCAGCTCACCCCCCAACTTCGGGTCTGGCTACACCTTC.

In its sample, this clone was seen once. J is TRBJ1-6 and V is TRBV11-2, with D uncertain. This CDR3 region has 15 residues. V was trimmed by 3 bases and J by 0 bases, leaving 6 bases between them. The germline gives CDR1 SGHAT, CDR2 FQNNGV. The CDR3 is CASSLRSSYNSPLHF. The DNA of the CDR3 is TGTGCCAGCAGCTTGCGAAGCTCCTATAATTCACCCCTCCACTTT. The whole variable domain, remainder taken from reference TRBV11-2 and TRBJ1-6, is EAGVAQSPRYKIIEKRQSVAFWCNPISGHATLYWYQQILGQGPKLLIQFQNNGVVDDSQLPKDRFSAERLKGVDSTLKIQPAKLEDSAVYLCASSLRSSYNSPLHFGNGTRLTVT.

The rearrangement links TRBV7-2 to TRBJ2-5, with D possibly being TRBD2 (6 bases). V was cut by 2 bases and J by 7 bases, with 17 bases left in between. The germline gives CDR1 SGHTA, CDR2 FQGNSA. The CDR3 is 15 amino acids. The CDR3 is CASSLYGSKGGTQYF. The DNA for the CDR3 is TGTGCCAGCAGCTTATACGGGAGCAAGGGCGGGACCCAGTACTTC.

The chain is built from TRBV27 and TRBJ1-5; D is perhaps TRBD1 (6 bases). Germline CDR1 is MNHEY and CDR2 is SMNVEV (reference sequence). This CDR3 is built from 18 residues. Trimming cost V 2 bases and J 0 bases, with 17 bases left between them. The CDR3 DNA follows: TGTGCCAGCAGTTTAGGGTTAGGGGGGGCGACTAGCAATCAGCCCCAGCATTTT. Translation gives CASSLGLGGATSNQPQHF.

The V call is TRBV6-7, the J call TRBJ2-7; perhaps D is TRBD1 or TRBD2 (5 bases each). TRBV6-7 is an open reading frame, and its role is uncertain. Trimming shortened V by 0 bases and J by 0 bases, and 12 bases separated the two germline ends. This CDR3 is built from 16 residues. The CDR3 protein is CASSYSRGAHSYEQYF. CDR3 in DNA: TGTGCCAGCAGTTACTCGAGGGGAGCGCACTCCTACGAGCAGTACTTC.

This clone was recorded only once. The V and J genes are TRBV4-3 and TRBJ2-7; D might be TRBD1 or TRBD2, each matching 5 bases. V lost 0 bases and J lost 0, with 9 bases in between. This CDR3 is built from 15 residues. Germline CDR1 reads LGHNA; CDR2 reads YSLEER. This CDR3 reads CASSQEGTASYEQYF. The CDR3 DNA reads as TGCGCCAGCAGCCAAGAGGGGACGGCCTCCTACGAGCAGTACTTC.

J is TRBJ2-3 and V is TRBV6-1; D gene ambiguous. CDR1 and CDR2 from the germline V gene are MNHNS and SASEGT. V shed 3 bases and J shed 0 bases, with 7 bases lying between them. CDR3 size: 14 residues. CDR3 sequence reads: CASSDGASTDTQYF. The CDR3 DNA follows: TGTGCCAGCAGTGACGGAGCGAGCACAGATACGCAGTATTTT.

The CDR3 DNA sequence: TGCACCAGCAGCCAAGACCAGCGGGAGGGCCGGTCCTACGAGCAGTACTTC. Its protein product is CTSSQDQREGRSYEQYF. The chain combines TRBV1 with TRBJ2-7; no DNA check was done on the table's D call, TRBD2. TRBV1 is flagged as a pseudogene. This CDR3 region has 17 residues.